This T cell receptor beta chain is drawn from a study of blood T cell repertoires in COVID-19. Across the study: The study drew acute and convalescent COVID-19 samples from the United States, Italy and Spain.

This CDR3 comprises 15 residues. The V end lost 5 bases, the J end lost 4 bases, and 14 bases lay between the germline ends. Per germline, CDR1 SGHTA and CDR2 FQGNSA. Generated by immunoSEQ multiplex PCR, the TCRdb table keeps only in-frame clones and is missing some. Among about 78,000 clones listed, 75% to 90% were seen once. The clonotype was recovered from a man aged 55-75 years with active or convalescent COVID-19. This rearrangement joins TRBV7-2 to TRBJ1-4; D is unresolved. The sample comprised peripheral blood. CDR3 nucleotides: TGTGCCAGCAGCAGGAGCGGCTATATTAATGAAAAACTGTTTTTT. Its protein is CASSRSGYINEKLFF.